Presented here are 30 T cell receptor beta chains from one specimen sequenced in a study of cytomegalovirus exposure and HLA in healthy donors. Amplification used 60 Vbeta primers and 13 Jbeta primers. Clones were sequenced by immunoSEQ multiplex PCR, and TCRdb holds only the in-frame ones, with some missing. The data show around 120,000 clones, approximately 80% seen once. Sequences were obtained from PBMCs. The receptors originated from a young man in good health and CMV-seropositive.

This clone was detected a few times. This chain joins TRBV6-5 and TRBJ2-3; the D gene is possibly TRBD2 (5 bases). CDR3 length equals 14 residues. Germline V gives CDR1 MNHEY, CDR2 SVGAGI. Trimming took off 2 bases at V and 6 bases at J, with 12 bases between the two ends. CDR3 nucleotides: TGTGCCAGCAGTTACACTAGACGTGGGGATACGCAGTATTTT. This encodes CASSYTRRGDTQYF.

The chain couples TRBV7-2 to TRBJ2-5, with a weak D call TRBD2 (5 bases). Germline loops: CDR1 SGHTA, CDR2 FQGNSA. The CDR3 is 12 amino acids. V was clipped by 7 bases and J by 5 bases, with 11 bases between them. Here the CDR3 reads CASTLSGETQYF. CDR3 DNA: TGTGCCAGCACCCTATCGGGGGAGACCCAGTACTTC.

This chain links TRBV11-2 with TRBJ1-1, with TRBD1 as a possible D gene (6 bases). This CDR3 is 15 amino acids long. Germline V CDR1 and CDR2: SGHAT, FQNNGV. Trimming left V 1 base short and J 5 bases short, with 14 bases between. The CDR3 DNA sequence: TGTGCCAGCAGCTTAGGGTGGTACAGGGAGACTGAAGCTTTCTTT. Its protein is CASSLGWYRETEAFF.

This sequence joins TRBV7-2 and TRBJ2-3; D might be TRBD1 (5 bases). Germline CDR1 is SGHTA and CDR2 is FQGNSA. This CDR3 comprises 14 residues. Trimming took 7 bases from V and 2 from J, leaving 13 bases between them. The CDR3 bases are TGTGCCAGCAACCTCAGGGTAACCACAGATACGCAGTATTTT. This translates into CASNLRVTTDTQYF.

This chain uses TRBV18 with TRBJ2-2, with 9 bases identical to TRBD1. CDR1 and CDR2 (germline): KGHSH, LQKENI. This CDR3 has 16 residues. Trimming removed 8 bases from V and 8 bases from J; junction bases left unmatched: 15. DNA of the CDR3: TGTGCCAGCCTCGCACAGGGACAGGGCTCGTCGGGGGAGCTGTTTTTT. Translated, it gives CASLAQGQGSSGELFF.

The genes are TRBV27 and TRBJ1-1, with TRBD1 identical over 9 bases. V lost 6 bases, J lost 7 bases, and 9 bases stayed unmatched. From germline, CDR1 is MNHEY and CDR2 SMNVEV (reference sequence). The CDR3 is 14 residues long. The CDR3 DNA follows: TGTGCCAGCAGGACTACAGGGGGCGGGCATGAAGCTTTCTTT. This sequence encodes CASRTTGGGHEAFF.

This clone was counted a single time. The genes are TRBV11-3 and TRBJ1-1; D not resolved. The CDR3 loop spans 13 amino acids. Germline CDR1 and CDR2: SGHNT and YENEEA. Trimming took off 0 bases at V and 0 bases at J, with 2 bases between the two ends. CDR3 nucleotide sequence: TGTGCCAGCAGCTTAGACGTGAACACTGAAGCTTTCTTT. As protein: CASSLDVNTEAFF.

In regard to this clone: Mismatch with germline at one junction end may stem from a read error. V usage is TRBV14 and J usage is TRBJ2-6; the D gene is possibly TRBD2 (6 bases). CDR1 is SGHDN, CDR2 FVKESK, per germline. The CDR3 covers 13 residues. The DNA of the CDR3 is TGTGCCAGCAGCCGTGGAGGGGCCAACGGCCTGACTTTC. Its protein product is CASSRGGANGLTF.

This chain connects TRBV12-5 to TRBJ2-3; D gene uncertain. The V end was cut by 2 bases, the J end by 2 bases, with 8 bases between. The CDR3 covers 14 residues. Germline lookup yields CDR1 LGHNT and CDR2 FRNRAP. This CDR3 is CASGLNLLTDTQYF. The CDR3 DNA reads as TGTGCTAGTGGTTTGAACTTACTCACAGATACGCAGTATTTT.

The chain couples TRBV5-8 to TRBJ2-3; D is uncertain. V was shortened by 0 bases and J by 2 bases, with 7 bases between the two germline ends. The germline V gene has CDR1 SGHTS and CDR2 YDEGEE. The CDR3 loop spans 14 amino acids. The DNA of the CDR3 is TGTGCCAGCAGCTTGGTGGGCTTCACAGATACGCAGTATTTT. It specifies CASSLVGFTDTQYF.

As regards this clone: Other DNA sequences within the sample encode an identical CDR3. The chain employs TRBV7-2 and TRBJ1-3; D perhaps matches TRBD1 (5 bases). This CDR3 is 13 amino acids long. Germline V gene sequence: CDR1 SGHTA, CDR2 FQGNSA. V was trimmed by 6 bases and J by 3 bases, leaving 9 bases between them. For the CDR3, the DNA is TGTGCCAGCAGTTCAGGGTTTGGAAACACCATATATTTT. Its translation is CASSSGFGNTIYF.

J is TRBJ2-1 and V is TRBV29-1; 11 nucleotides agree with TRBD2. Germline V gives CDR1 SQVTM, CDR2 ANQGSEA. The CDR3 covers 16 residues. With 6 bases clipped from V and 6 bases from J, the junction kept 13 bases outside the gene matches. The CDR3 protein is CSVVDLAGGKGNEQFF. The CDR3 DNA sequence: TGCAGCGTCGTCGATTTAGCGGGGGGGAAAGGCAATGAGCAGTTCTTC.

This chain connects TRBV27 to TRBJ2-2; TRBD2 agrees at 8 bases. Looked up from germline, CDR1 is MNHEY and CDR2 is SMNVEV (reference sequence). V lost 0 bases to trimming and J lost 6 bases; unmatched junction nucleotides: 3. CDR3 length equals 15 residues. This CDR3 reads CASSLSMTSAGELFF. CDR3 in DNA: TGTGCCAGCAGTTTATCCATGACTAGCGCCGGGGAGCTGTTTTTT.

The V and J genes are TRBV29-1 and TRBJ2-7; a weak D match, TRBD1 (6 bases). CDR3 length: 13 residues. Germline V lookup: CDR1 SQVTM, CDR2 ANQGSEA. V gave up 4 bases and J gave up 4 bases, with 14 bases separating them. The CDR3 DNA is TGCAGCGTTGGGCAAGGGGGTAGGTACGAGCAGTACTTC. It translates to CSVGQGGRYEQYF.

The chain joins TRBV28 to TRBJ2-7; no clear D. The CDR3 loop spans 14 amino acids. V was shortened by 4 bases and J by 4 bases, with 14 bases between the two germline ends. CDR1 and CDR2 from the germline V gene are MDHEN and SYDVKM. CDR3 sequence: CASSSPASWYEQYF. For the CDR3, the DNA is TGTGCCAGCAGTTCCCCCGCCAGTTGGTACGAGCAGTACTTC. The whole variable domain, remainder taken from reference TRBV28 and TRBJ2-7, is DVKVTQSSRYLVKRTGEKVFLECVQDMDHENMFWYRQDPGLGLRLIYFSYDVKMKEKGDIPEGYSVSREKKERFSLILESASTNQTSMYLCASSSPASWYEQYFGPGTRLTVT.

The chain uses TRBV11-3 and TRBJ1-3; tentatively, D is TRBD1 (5 bases). The CDR3 has 14 amino acids. Germline V gene data show CDR1 as SGHNT and CDR2 as YENEEA. V was trimmed by 6 bases and J by 4 bases, leaving 13 bases between them. The CDR3 nucleotides read TGTGCCAGCAGAGGGGCGCGGGGCGGAAACACCATATATTTT. It is translated as CASRGARGGNTIYF.

The V gene is TRBV28, the J gene TRBJ1-5; TRBD1 agrees at 10 bases. CDR3 length: 16 residues. CDR1 and CDR2 from the germline V gene are MDHEN and SYDVKM. V gave up 1 base and J gave up 7 bases; unmatched junction bases: 7. The CDR3 nucleotides are TGTGCCAGCAGTTTATTGGGACAGGGGTCGGACCAGCCCCAGCATTTT. Protein product: CASSLLGQGSDQPQHF. The whole variable domain, remainder taken from reference TRBV28 and TRBJ1-5, is DVKVTQSSRYLVKRTGEKVFLECVQDMDHENMFWYRQDPGLGLRLIYFSYDVKMKEKGDIPEGYSVSREKKERFSLILESASTNQTSMYLCASSLLGQGSDQPQHFGDGTRLSIL.

The chain employs TRBV10-3 and TRBJ1-2; 10 bases agree with TRBD1. Trimming cost V 4 bases and J 4 bases; bases outside gene matches: 9. CDR1 and CDR2 from the germline V gene are ENHRY and SYGVKD. CDR3 size: 16 residues. CDR3 protein: CAISGHRDRGTYGYTF. In nucleotides, the CDR3 is TGTGCCATCAGTGGCCACCGGGACAGGGGCACCTATGGCTACACCTTC.

This clone was detected once. The chain recombines TRBV7-9 with TRBJ2-6, with D perhaps TRBD2 (6 bases). This CDR3 spans 18 amino acids. From germline, CDR1 is SEHNR and CDR2 FQNEAQ (reference sequence). The V gene lost 1 base and the J gene lost 1 base, with 14 bases spanning the gap. The CDR3 protein is CASSLEVVGGSGANVLTF. Here the CDR3 DNA reads TGTGCCAGCAGCTTAGAAGTCGTAGGAGGGTCTGGGGCCAACGTCCTGACTTTC.

This rearrangement joins TRBV5-1 to TRBJ2-3; D not resolved. This CDR3 spans 13 amino acids. The V end was cut by 0 bases, the J end by 4 bases, with 6 bases between. Germline V gene lookup returns CDR1 SGHRS and CDR2 YFSETQ. The CDR3 reads CASSLDYPDTQYF. Here the CDR3 DNA reads TGCGCCAGCAGCTTGGACTACCCAGATACGCAGTATTTT.

This clone is a singleton in its sample. The chain carries TRBV9 and TRBJ2-2, with a tentative D call TRBD1 (6 bases). The germline V gene has CDR1 SGDLS and CDR2 YYNGEE. V was clipped by 1 base and J by 1 base, with 11 bases between them. This CDR3 is built from 16 residues. The CDR3: CASSVWQGMNTGELFF. CDR3 coding DNA: TGTGCCAGCAGCGTATGGCAGGGGATGAACACCGGGGAGCTGTTTTTT.

The gene calls are TRBV11-3 and TRBJ1-1; 8 bases align to TRBD1. The CDR3 is 14 amino acids. After removal of 5 bases from V and 7 bases from J, the junction contained 9 bases not matched to a gene. Per germline, CDR1 SGHNT and CDR2 YENEEA. The CDR3: CASSPTHGQGEAFF. DNA for the CDR3: TGTGCCAGCAGCCCGACCCATGGACAGGGTGAAGCTTTCTTT.

This clone turned up a few times. This rearrangement joins TRBV6-4 to TRBJ1-6; D unresolved. This CDR3 region has 13 residues. V gave up 4 bases and J gave up 10 bases, with 11 bases separating them. Germline-derived CDR1 and CDR2 are MRHNA and SNTAGT. The CDR3 loop is CASSASISSPLHF. The CDR3 bases are TGTGCCAGCAGTGCCTCTATCTCCTCACCCCTCCACTTT.

Only one count was recorded for this clone. This chain connects TRBV5-6 to TRBJ2-3, with D possibly matching TRBD2 (5 bases). CDR3 length equals 14 residues. V gave up 2 bases and J gave up 3 bases, with 10 bases separating them. Germline V CDR1 and CDR2: SGHDT, YYEEEE. CDR3 protein: CASSLIEGTDTQYF. The DNA of the CDR3 is TGTGCCAGCAGCTTAATAGAGGGTACAGATACGCAGTATTTT.

The gene calls are TRBV29-1 and TRBJ2-3; D remains ambiguous. V shed 3 bases and J shed 5 bases, with 6 bases lying between them. Per the germline V gene, CDR1 is SQVTM and CDR2 is ANQGSEA. CDR3 length: 11 amino acids. The CDR3 coding sequence is TGCAGCGTTGAGGAGTTAGATACGCAGTATTTT. Its protein is CSVEELDTQYF.

This clone was counted a single time. This rearrangement joins TRBV6-5 to TRBJ2-7; D is undetermined. Between the trimmed V and J ends, which lost 5 bases and 3 bases, there was a span of 17 bases. Germline V lookup: CDR1 MNHEY, CDR2 SVGAGI. The CDR3 has 15 amino acids. CDR3 protein: CASSPLRRVDYEQYF. Here the CDR3 DNA reads TGTGCCAGCAGTCCATTACGACGGGTAGACTACGAGCAGTACTTC.

The chain employs TRBV13 and TRBJ1-3; 9 positions agree with TRBD1. With 5 bases clipped from V and 4 bases from J, the junction kept 9 bases outside the gene matches. This CDR3 has 16 residues. CDR1 is PRHDT, CDR2 FYEKMQ, per germline (reference sequence). The CDR3 nucleotides read TGTGCCAGCAGCCACGGGACAGGGAGCTCCGGAAACACCATATATTTT. Translation: CASSHGTGSSGNTIYF.

Details on this clone: Other DNA sequences in this sample translate to the same CDR3. The chain carries TRBV15 and TRBJ1-1; D perhaps matches TRBD1 (5 bases). V gave up 0 bases and J gave up 4 bases, with 12 bases separating them. The CDR3 runs 15 residues. Germline V gives CDR1 LNHNV, CDR2 YYDKDF (reference sequence). CDR3 bases: TGTGCCACCAGCAGAGATATGGGGGAGGGCACTGAAGCTTTCTTT. This codes for CATSRDMGEGTEAFF.

This chain uses TRBV29-1 with TRBJ2-1; D remains unclear. Trimming pared 1 base from V and 9 bases from J, leaving 28 bases between. CDR3 length equals 18 residues. Germline CDR1 and CDR2: SQVTM and ANQGSEA. In nucleotides, the CDR3 is TGCAGCGTTGAAGGAGGAATTCTATCCCCTGGCTTATTGAGTGAGCAGTTCTTC. Its protein product is CSVEGGILSPGLLSEQFF.

V is TRBV30 and J is TRBJ1-1; possibly TRBD1 for D (6 bases). The CDR3 contains 13 residues. The V gene's germline CDR1 is GTSNPN and CDR2 SVGIG (reference sequence). V shed 5 bases and J shed 4 bases, with 14 bases lying between them. The CDR3 bases are TGTGCCTGGGCATGGGACACAGGCACTGAAGCTTTCTTT. Translation gives CAWAWDTGTEAFF. The entire variable domain, with the rest obtained from reference TRBV30 and TRBJ1-1, is as follows: SQTIHQWPATLVQPVGSPLSLECTVEGTSNPNLYWYRQAAGRGLQLLFYSVGIGQISSEVPQNLSASRPQDRQFILSSKKLLLSDSGFYLCAWAWDTGTEAFFGQGTRLTVV.